These T cell receptor beta chains were read from a single sample in a study of blood T cell repertoires in COVID-19. Measured with immunoSEQ multiplex PCR; TCRdb has only the in-frame clones, and not every one. The data contain approximately 150,000 clones, around 89% of them singletons. The sample consisted of peripheral blood. The source of these receptors is a human donor in a cohort sampled during active COVID-19. The CDR3 runs from the conserved cysteine through the conserved F or W. The D gene is left open where the match is weak. The size entry is marked missing in some rows and otherwise reads once, few, many or a size class.

V	J	D	size	DNA	CDR3
TRBV15	TRBJ2-1	-	-	TGTGCCACCACCACCTACAGGGGACTCGCCAACAATGAGCAGTTCTTC	CATTTYRGLANNEQFF
TRBV7-8	TRBJ1-2	-	-	TGTGCCAGCAGCTTTACCAGGGCCTTAAACTATGGCTACACCTTC	CASSFTRALNYGYTF
TRBV4-2	TRBJ2-2	TRBD1	-	TGTGCCAGCAGCCTACAGGGGGATAGGACCGGGGAGCTGTTTTTT	CASSLQGDRTGELFF
TRBV7-6	TRBJ1-3	-	-	TGTGCCAGCAGCTTAGGAACAGTCCTTACTCGGTCCGGAAACACCATATATTTT	CASSLGTVLTRSGNTIYF
TRBV18	TRBJ1-4	TRBD1	-	TGTGCCAGCTCACTACGGACCCCGGACAGGGGGGAAAAACTGTTTTTT	CASSLRTPDRGEKLFF
TRBV4-1	TRBJ2-1	TRBD2	-	TGCGCCAGCAGCCCCCGGGTAGCGGGGGGGCTCAATGAGCAGTTCTTC	CASSPRVAGGLNEQFF
TRBV10-3	TRBJ2-7	-	-	TGTGCCATCAGTGGAGAGGCCGCCCAGATGAATAGCTACGAGCAGTACTTC	CAISGEAAQMNSYEQYF
TRBV11-2	TRBJ2-7	-	-	TGTGCCAGCAGCTTACCCCCCCACACCTACGAGCAGTACTTC	CASSLPPHTYEQYF
TRBV24-1	TRBJ2-3	TRBD1	-	TGTGCCACCAGTGACCGACAGGGGGGCACAGATACGCAGTATTTT	CATSDRQGGTDTQYF
TRBV27	TRBJ1-6	-	-	TGTGCCAGCAGTTTATCGCCGGTGAGCTCCTATAATTCACCCCTCCACTTT	CASSLSPVSSYNSPLHF
TRBV18	TRBJ1-4	-	-	TGTGCCAGCTCACCACAAAGACACCATGAAAAACTGTTTTTT	CASSPQRHHEKLFF
TRBV2	TRBJ2-7	TRBD2	-	TGTGCCAGCAGTGCGGGACTAGATACTTACGAGCAGTACTTC	CASSAGLDTYEQYF
TRBV19	TRBJ2-3	-	-	TGTGCCAGTAGTAAGTCCCCGACTGGGAGCACAGATACGCAGTATTTT	CASSKSPTGSTDTQYF
TRBV5-6	TRBJ1-5	TRBD1	-	TGTGCCAGCAGCTTAGGTGGGACAGGGCTAGGCAATCAGCCCCAGCATTTT	CASSLGGTGLGNQPQHF
TRBV11-3	TRBJ1-1	-	few	TGTGCCAGCAGCTTCAGTGGGGCGGACACTGAAGCTTTCTTT	CASSFSGADTEAFF
TRBV30	TRBJ2-3	TRBD1	-	TGTGCCTGGGACCCCCGAAGGACAGGGGGCGTCGGCACAGATACGCAGTATTTT	CAWDPRRTGGVGTDTQYF
TRBV19	TRBJ2-3	TRBD2	once	TGTGCCAGTAGTCTGAGACTAGCGGGGGGGCAACGGACAGATACGCAGTATTTT	CASSLRLAGGQRTDTQYF
TRBV7-6	TRBJ2-2	-	many	TGTGCCAGCAGAGGATGGGGCAACGGCGACGGGAACACCGGGGAGCTGTTTTTT	CASRGWGNGDGNTGELFF
TRBV6-6	TRBJ1-6	-	-	TGTGCCAGCAGCCCCATGGGAGGTCGTGGTTCACCCCTCCACTTT	CASSPMGGRGSPLHF
TRBV14	TRBJ1-3	-	-	TGTGCCAGCAGCCAAGATCCGGGAGCCTACTCTGGAAACACCATATATTTT	CASSQDPGAYSGNTIYF
TRBV7-2	TRBJ1-4	-	-	TGTGCCAGCAGCTCCGACCGCTGGGAGGAAAAACTGTTTTTT	CASSSDRWEEKLFF
TRBV20-1	TRBJ1-1	-	-	TGCAGTGCCCCTAGTGCCGGTGAAGCTTTCTTT	CSAPSAGEAFF
TRBV27	TRBJ1-2	-	-	TGTGCCAGCAGGAGGGATGACTATGGCTACACCTTC	CASRRDDYGYTF
TRBV6-5	TRBJ1-1	-	-	TGTGCCAGCAGACGCGGGTGGGGAAACACTGAAGCTTTCTTT	CASRRGWGNTEAFF
TRBV9	TRBJ1-3	-	-	TGTGCCAGCAGCGTAGGTTATGACACCATATATTTT	CASSVGYDTIYF
TRBV18	TRBJ1-2	TRBD1	-	TGTGCCAGCTCACCAGAGGGACAGGGGTATGAGGGCTACACCTTC	CASSPEGQGYEGYTF
TRBV30	TRBJ2-7	TRBD1	-	TGTGCCTGGAGTGACAGGGGGTTCTACGAGCAGTACTTC	CAWSDRGFYEQYF
TRBV2	TRBJ2-2	TRBD1	-	TGTGCCAGCAGCAGACAGGGTACCGGGGAGCTGTTTTTT	CASSRQGTGELFF
TRBV10-3	TRBJ2-5	TRBD2	-	TGTGCCATCAGGGGCGGGGGGCTCCAAGAGACCCAGTACTTC	CAIRGGGLQETQYF
TRBV9	TRBJ1-5	TRBD1	-	TGTGCCAGCAGCGTAGGATCCGACAGGGACTATCAGCCCCAGCATTTT	CASSVGSDRDYQPQHF
TRBV5-6	TRBJ2-6	-	few	TGTGCCAGCAGCTTACGATACAGGGCTGGGGCCAACGTCCTGACTTTC	CASSLRYRAGANVLTF
TRBV10-1	TRBJ2-1	TRBD2	-	TGCGCCAGCAGTGAGGCAGCGGGGACTAACAAGGGTGAGCAGTTCTTC	CASSEAAGTNKGEQFF
TRBV3-1/TRBV3-2	TRBJ1-1	-	-	TGTGCCACCCAGAAGGCGGGGACTGAAGCTTTCTTT	CATQKAGTEAFF
TRBV14	TRBJ1-6	-	-	TGTGCCAGCAGCCAAGAAAGCGTAAATTCACCCCTCCACTTT	CASSQESVNSPLHF
TRBV6-2/TRBV6-3	TRBJ1-1	-	-	TGTGCCAGCAGTTATCGGCGGGGAAACACTGAAGCTTTCTTT	CASSYRRGNTEAFF
TRBV18	TRBJ2-1	-	-	TGTGCCAGCTCACCACAGAGGAATGAGCAGTTCTTC	CASSPQRNEQFF
TRBV6-1	TRBJ2-5	-	-	TGTGCCAGCAGTGCCCCCTTCGACAGTTTTCAAGAGACCCAGTACTTC	CASSAPFDSFQETQYF
TRBV19	TRBJ1-1	TRBD1	few	TGTGCCAGTAGCCGCACAGGGGTCGAGTCTTTCTTT	CASSRTGVESFF
TRBV30	TRBJ1-1	-	-	TGTGCCTGGAAGAGACAAATGAACACTGAAGCTTTCTTT	CAWKRQMNTEAFF
TRBV19	TRBJ1-5	-	-	TGTGCCAGTAGACCTCCAGACAATCAGCCCCAGCATTTT	CASRPPDNQPQHF
TRBV7-2	TRBJ1-2	-	-	TGTGCCAGCAGCTTAGGGGGTAGCGGTGGCTACACCTTC	CASSLGGSGGYTF
TRBV4-2	TRBJ2-3	TRBD2	-	TGTGCCAGCAGTCCTTTAGCGTTAGCGGGGGTTAGCACAGATACGCAGTATTTT	CASSPLALAGVSTDTQYF
TRBV2	TRBJ1-5	TRBD1	-	TGTGCCAGCAGAAAGGGACAGGTAAACAATCAGCCCCAGCATTTT	CASRKGQVNNQPQHF
TRBV18	TRBJ2-1	TRBD2	-	TGTGCCAGCTCCCGACCTAGTATAGCGGGGGGGCCGAGCTCCTACAATGAGCAGTTCTTC	CASSRPSIAGGPSSYNEQFF
TRBV6-5	TRBJ2-2	TRBD1	-	TGTGCCAGCAGCCCCGGGACAGGGGAGCCCGGGGAGCTGTTTTTT	CASSPGTGEPGELFF
TRBV11-2	TRBJ1-5	-	-	TGTGCCAGCAGCCGGACGGGAAATCAGCCCCAGCATTTT	CASSRTGNQPQHF
TRBV5-1	TRBJ1-2	TRBD1	-	TGCGCCAGCAGCTTTGCTCCGACAGGGGATTATGGCTACACCTTC	CASSFAPTGDYGYTF
TRBV6-2/TRBV6-3	TRBJ2-3	TRBD1	-	TGTGCCAGCAGTTACTCTTTTTCGTCGACAGGGATTCCAGATACGCAGTATTTT	CASSYSFSSTGIPDTQYF
TRBV6-4	TRBJ1-5	TRBD1	-	TGTGCCAGCACGGACAGGGGGGGCAATCAGCCCCAGCATTTT	CASTDRGGNQPQHF
TRBV7-2	TRBJ1-3	-	-	TGTGCCAGCAGCTTCAGGGGAAACACCATATATTTT	CASSFRGNTIYF
TRBV3-1/TRBV3-2	TRBJ1-2	TRBD1	-	TGTGCCAGCAGCCTCAGCATTGGACAGGGGAACTATGGCTACACCTTC	CASSLSIGQGNYGYTF
TRBV6-5	TRBJ2-7	-	-	TGTGCCAGCAGTTATCGGCGGGGCCTGCCCGAGCAGTACTTC	CASSYRRGLPEQYF
TRBV1	TRBJ2-5	-	-	TGCACCAGCAGCCAATCTAGCTACGAGACCCAGTACTTC	CTSSQSSYETQYF
TRBV7-3	TRBJ2-3	-	-	TGTGCCAGCAGCTCGGGAGTGGATACGCAGTATTTT	CASSSGVDTQYF